Below are 30 T cell receptor beta chains sequenced from a single sample in a study of T-cell reconstitution after alpha-beta-depleted transplantation in children. Unique molecular identifiers were incorporated during preparation of the TCRbeta library. One entry per CDR3 protein, called by TCRdb with MiXCR from the PCR reads. The sample shows around 72,000 distinct CDR3 sequences, roughly 5.2% of them seen only once. Sample: PBMCs, mostly from graft donor cells, taken 180 days after TCRalphabeta/CD19-depleted stem cell transplant. Receptors originate from a boy in the first two years of life who had a stem cell transplant for acute myeloid leukemia, so the T cells may come from the graft donor.

This clonotype was observed at least ten times. This rearrangement joins TRBV24-1 to TRBJ1-3, with D possibly matching TRBD1 (5 bases). The CDR3 loop spans 19 amino acids. V dropped 0 bases and J dropped 0 bases, with 17 bases sitting between them. Germline CDR1 and CDR2: KGHDR and SFDVKD. The CDR3 DNA sequence: TGTGCCACCAGTGATTTGGGAATTAAGACAGTTGTCTCTGGAAACACCATATATTTT. It specifies CATSDLGIKTVVSGNTIYF.

This clonotype was counted at least ten times. The chain uses TRBV19 and TRBJ2-7, with D perhaps TRBD1 (7 bases). Germline V gene sequence: CDR1 LNHDA, CDR2 SQIVND (reference sequence). The ends were cut back, 3 bases at V and 2 bases at J, with 11 bases in the middle. The CDR3 sequence is 14 residues long. CDR3 sequence (DNA): TGTGCCAGTAGTATCTCCAGGGGGGCCTACGAGCAGTACTTC. As protein: CASSISRGAYEQYF. Complete variable domain (other parts from reference TRBV19 and TRBJ2-7): DGGITQSPKYLFRKEGQNVTLSCEQNLNHDAMYWYRQDPGQGLRLIYYSQIVNDFQKGDIAEGYSVSREKKESFPLTVTSAQKNPTAFYLCASSISRGAYEQYFGPGTRLTVT.

This clonotype was found many times. This chain joins TRBV29-1 and TRBJ2-3, with 7 bases aligning to TRBD2. The CDR3 length is 16 residues. Germline trimming cut 4 bases from V and 6 bases from J; bases unmatched to any gene: 16. Germline CDR1 SQVTM, CDR2 ANQGSEA. The CDR3 nucleotides are TGCAGCGTTGGTGGGGTGGCGGGGGAGGCACGGGATACGCAGTATTTT. Translated, it gives CSVGGVAGEARDTQYF.

In this sample, this clonotype turned up many times. This chain joins TRBV5-1 and TRBJ2-1, with 8 positions matching TRBD1. Germline CDR1 and CDR2: SGHRS and YFSETQ. V was pared by 6 bases and J by 5 bases, with 7 bases of the junction left unmatched. The CDR3 has 14 residues. Here the CDR3 reads CASIGQGANNEQFF. The CDR3 DNA reads TGCGCCAGCATCGGCCAGGGGGCTAACAATGAGCAGTTCTTC.

This chain connects TRBV12-3 or TRBV12-4 to TRBJ2-2; 14 bases are a match to TRBD2. With V trimmed by 11 bases and J by 1 base, 9 bases remained unmatched. The length of the CDR3 is 17 residues. The CDR3 here is CAFSFGLAGGNTGELFF. CDR3 coding DNA: TGTGCCTTCAGTTTCGGACTAGCGGGGGGGAACACCGGGGAGCTGTTTTTT.

This clonotype was observed at least ten times. The CDR3 coding sequence is TGTGCCATCAGTACAGGGAGTGTGACGAACACCGGGGAGCTGTTTTTT. Translating gives CAISTGSVTNTGELFF. The chain has TRBV10-3 and TRBJ2-2; a weak D match, TRBD1 (6 bases). The V and J ends lost 5 bases and 0 bases respectively, with 13 bases between them. Germline V gene data show CDR1 as ENHRY and CDR2 as SYGVKD. The CDR3 covers 16 residues.

This clonotype was detected ten times or more. DNA for the CDR3: TGTGCCAGCAGGCCAAGGGAGTACGACGGCTACACCTTC. Amino acids: CASRPREYDGYTF. This chain joins TRBV7-9 and TRBJ1-2, with D unresolved. The V gene lost 6 bases and the J gene lost 8 bases, with 16 bases spanning the gap. The germline CDR1 and CDR2 sequences are SEHNR and FQNEAQ (reference sequence). CDR3 length: 13 residues.

This clonotype was observed many times. The rearrangement uses TRBV12-3 or TRBV12-4 and TRBJ1-5; D remains unclear. Trimming stripped 4 bases from V and 4 bases from J, with 8 bases between. The CDR3 is 13 amino acids. The CDR3 region is CASSSTVNQPQHF. The CDR3 nucleotides are TGTGCCAGCAGTTCCACAGTGAATCAGCCCCAGCATTTT.

This clonotype has ten or more counts. The chain carries TRBV13 and TRBJ2-2; TRBD2 matches at 14 bases. Germline CDR1 is PRHDT and CDR2 is FYEKMQ (reference sequence). V dropped 5 bases and J dropped 4; count of bases not matched to a gene: 6. This CDR3 spans 17 amino acids. The CDR3 coding sequence is TGTGCCAGCAGCGACCCGGGACTAGCGGGGGTCACCGGGGAGCTGTTTTTT. This encodes CASSDPGLAGVTGELFF.

This clonotype was counted many times. This chain links TRBV2 with TRBJ2-7; the D call may be TRBD1 or TRBD2 (6 bases each). Germline lookup yields CDR1 SNHLY and CDR2 FYNNEI. The CDR3 covers 15 residues. The ends were cut back, 8 bases at V and 4 bases at J, with 21 bases in the middle. This chain's CDR3 is CASHMGQGRNYEQYF. As DNA, the CDR3 is TGTGCCAGCCATATGGGTCAGGGGAGGAATTACGAGCAGTACTTC.

This clonotype showed up many times. The chain couples TRBV20-1 to TRBJ1-4; D is unclear. Per germline, CDR1 DFQATT and CDR2 SNEGSKA (reference sequence). This CDR3 is built from 11 residues. The CDR3, as DNA: TGCAGCCCTGCAACTAATGAAAAACTGTTTTTT. Its protein product is CSPATNEKLFF.

Many counts were recorded for this clonotype. This rearrangement joins TRBV29-1 to TRBJ2-3, with TRBD2 as a possible D gene (5 bases). The CDR3 is made up of 18 amino acids. CDR1 and CDR2 (germline): SQVTM, ANQGSEA. V shed 1 base and J shed 0 bases, with 20 bases lying between them. CDR3 sequence (DNA): TGCAGCGTTGAAGGTCAGGTGGCTCTAGCTTCTAGCACAGATACGCAGTATTTT. It encodes CSVEGQVALASSTDTQYF.

This clonotype was observed at least ten times. The genes are TRBV11-2 and TRBJ1-6; no definite D call. Germline V gives CDR1 SGHAT, CDR2 FQNNGV. Trimming left V 2 bases short and J 5 bases short, with 1 base between. CDR3 length: 12 amino acids. CDR3 DNA sequence: TGTGCCAGCAGCTTAAATAATTCACCCCTCCACTTT. Encoded protein: CASSLNNSPLHF.

This clonotype has at least ten counts. The chain has TRBV7-9 and TRBJ2-5; 7 bases are shared with TRBD2. Germline V lookup: CDR1 SEHNR, CDR2 FQNEAQ (reference sequence). The CDR3 runs to 14 residues. With 5 bases clipped from V and 2 bases from J, the junction kept 5 bases outside the gene matches. DNA of the CDR3: TGTGCCAGCAGCCGAGGGACTACACAAGAGACCCAGTACTTC. It specifies CASSRGTTQETQYF. The full variable domain, with the rest looked up from reference TRBV7-9 and TRBJ2-5, is DTGVSQNPRHKITKRGQNVTFRCDPISEHNRLYWYRQTLGQGPEFLTYFQNEAQLEKSRLLSDRFSAERPKGSFSTLEIQRTEQGDSAMYLCASSRGTTQETQYFGPGTRLLVL.

This clonotype showed up many times. The chain couples TRBV3-1 to TRBJ2-3; D might be TRBD1 (5 bases). V was shortened by 5 bases and J by 4 bases, with 13 bases between the two germline ends. CDR3 length: 14 amino acids. CDR1 is LGHDT and CDR2 is YNNKEL in the germline V gene (reference sequence). The DNA of the CDR3 is TGTGCCAGCAGCTTCGGACAATTGTCAGATACGCAGTATTTT. Residues: CASSFGQLSDTQYF.

This clonotype was observed many times. The chain uses TRBV7-9 and TRBJ2-7; the D gene is possibly TRBD1 (5 bases). The CDR3 is 12 residues long. Germline V gene sequence: CDR1 SEHNR, CDR2 FQNEAQ (reference sequence). The V end lost 1 base, the J end lost 4 bases, and 5 bases lay between the germline ends. The CDR3 spells CASSLGTYEQYF. The CDR3 DNA follows: TGTGCCAGCAGCTTAGGGACATACGAGCAGTACTTC.

This clonotype was recorded at least ten times. The rearrangement uses TRBV19 and TRBJ2-5, with 9 positions matching TRBD1. Trimming cost V 6 bases and J 2 bases; bases outside gene matches: 4. The germline CDR1 and CDR2 sequences are LNHDA and SQIVND (reference sequence). There are 14 residues in the CDR3. The CDR3 DNA reads TGTGCCAGTAGCCATGGGACAGGGCAAGAGACCCAGTACTTC. Translation gives CASSHGTGQETQYF.

This clonotype was counted only a few times. The chain uses TRBV11-2 and TRBJ2-3; 14 bases line up with TRBD2. V was pared by 7 bases and J by 4 bases, with 13 bases of the junction left unmatched. Germline loops: CDR1 SGHAT, CDR2 FQNNGV. The CDR3 has 18 amino acids. The CDR3: CASTPRLAGGPIPDTQYF. In DNA form, the CDR3 reads TGTGCCAGCACCCCCCGACTAGCGGGGGGGCCGATTCCAGATACGCAGTATTTT.

This clonotype was picked up many times. The chain links TRBV5-5 to TRBJ1-2; tentative D call: TRBD1 (5 bases). Trimming removed 3 bases from V and 10 bases from J, with 22 bases in between. The length of the CDR3 is 15 residues. Germline V CDR1 and CDR2: SGHKS, YYEKEE (reference sequence). CDR3: CASSSQTGTERDYTF. The CDR3 nucleotides read TGTGCCAGCAGCTCGCAAACCGGGACTGAACGCGACTACACCTTC.

J is TRBJ2-1 and V is TRBV2; the D is unclear. With 5 bases removed from V and 15 bases from J, the gap between germline ends came to 14 bases. Germline V lookup: CDR1 SNHLY, CDR2 FYNNEI. The CDR3 totals 11 residues. CDR3 sequence: CASSPGPSPFF. CDR3 sequence (DNA): TGTGCCAGCAGTCCAGGTCCGTCCCCGTTCTTC.

The sample holds many counts of this clonotype. The genes are TRBV6-5 and TRBJ1-5; 8 bases map to TRBD1. CDR3 length: 14 residues. V gave up 5 bases and J gave up 4 bases; unmatched junction bases: 4. Germline CDR1 and CDR2: MNHEY and SVGAGI. The CDR3 coding sequence is TGTGCCAGCAGTCCCACAGGGGGTAATCAGCCCCAGCATTTT. This codes for CASSPTGGNQPQHF.

This clonotype has a count of ten or more. The chain couples TRBV6-5 to TRBJ1-6, with 8 bases that match TRBD1. Germline V gene lookup returns CDR1 MNHEY and CDR2 SVGAGI. The CDR3 is made up of 13 amino acids. J was trimmed by 10 bases and V by 7 bases; bases with no gene match: 6. In DNA form, the CDR3 reads TGTGCCAGCAAACGGGACAGGAGATCACCCCTCCACTTT. It encodes CASKRDRRSPLHF.

The rearrangement joins TRBV18 to TRBJ2-5; 12 bases match TRBD1. The J segment lost 4 bases and the V segment lost 2 bases, leaving 8 bases of the junction unmatched. CDR3 length equals 17 residues. Germline V gene lookup returns CDR1 KGHSH and CDR2 LQKENI. The CDR3, as DNA: TGTGCCAGCTCACCAGTCTGGGGACAGGGGGCTGGAGAGACCCAGTACTTC. Protein sequence: CASSPVWGQGAGETQYF.

This clonotype was seen many times. J is TRBJ2-1 and V is TRBV6-5; 8 nucleotides align to TRBD2. The V gene's germline CDR1 is MNHEY and CDR2 SVGAGI. The trim removed 0 bases at V and 4 bases at J, leaving 11 bases unmatched. The CDR3 consists of 18 residues. The chain's CDR3 is CASSYSIPGLEWYNEQFF. CDR3 nucleotide sequence: TGTGCCAGCAGTTACTCGATTCCGGGACTAGAGTGGTACAATGAGCAGTTCTTC.

This clonotype was detected ten times or more. This chain uses TRBV20-1 with TRBJ2-7; D possibly corresponds to TRBD2 (6 bases). Germline-derived CDR1 and CDR2 are DFQATT and SNEGSKA (reference sequence). The CDR3 covers 12 residues. V was cut by 4 bases and J by 5 bases, with 12 bases left in between. In DNA, the CDR3 is TGCAGTGCTAAACTAGCCGCCCACGAGCAGTACTTC. Translated, it gives CSAKLAAHEQYF.

The table lists this clonotype with many counts. The chain has TRBV12-3 or TRBV12-4 and TRBJ2-7; D ambiguous. The CDR3 is 14 residues long. The germline V and J ends were trimmed by 6 bases and 1 base, with 13 bases remaining between them. Written as DNA, the CDR3 is TGTGCCAGCAGACCTAGTAAAGGGTCCTACGAGCAGTACTTC. Amino acids: CASRPSKGSYEQYF.

This clonotype was counted ten times or more. This chain links TRBV11-2 with TRBJ2-2; perhaps TRBD2 as D (6 bases). The CDR3 spans 13 residues. Germline V gives CDR1 SGHAT, CDR2 FQNNGV. The V gene lost 4 bases and the J gene lost 4 bases, with 7 bases spanning the gap. The CDR3: CASSWRATGELFF. The CDR3 DNA is TGTGCCAGCAGCTGGAGGGCCACCGGGGAGCTGTTTTTT.

This clonotype was detected ten times or more. The chain combines TRBV12-3 or TRBV12-4 with TRBJ2-3; 8 bases fit TRBD2. V trimming: 6 bases; J trimming: 4 bases; junction bases outside the gene matches: 9. The CDR3 consists of 15 residues. Written as DNA, the CDR3 is TGTGCCAGCAGCAACCGGGGGGGCGGTCCAGATACGCAGTATTTT. It codes for CASSNRGGGPDTQYF.

The table lists this clonotype with a few counts. CDR3 sequence (DNA): TGTGCCAGCAGTGAAAACAGGGGCGGGCTAAGCGAGCAGTACTTC. Encoded protein: CASSENRGGLSEQYF. The chain combines TRBV2 with TRBJ2-7, with 7 bases aligning to TRBD1. Germline V lookup: CDR1 SNHLY, CDR2 FYNNEI. V lost 2 bases to trimming and J lost 6 bases; unmatched junction nucleotides: 10. The CDR3 covers 15 residues.

Many counts were recorded for this clonotype. The chain couples TRBV7-2 to TRBJ2-6, with TRBD1 matching 7 bases. CDR1 and CDR2 from the germline V gene are SGHTA and FQGNSA. The V gene end was trimmed by 3 bases and the J gene end by 1 base; junction bases not matched to a gene: 0. This CDR3 comprises 15 residues. CDR3: CASSLGQSGANVLTF. CDR3 DNA sequence: TGTGCCAGCAGCTTGGGACAGTCTGGGGCCAACGTCCTGACTTTC. Looking up the rest from reference TRBV7-2 and TRBJ2-6 gives the full variable domain: GAGVSQSPSNKVTEKGKDVELRCDPISGHTALYWYRQSLGQGLEFLIYFQGNSAPDKSGLPSDRFSAERTGGSVSTLTIQRTQQEDSAVYLCASSLGQSGANVLTFGAGSRLTVL.